The entry below gives a single T cell receptor (beta chain) sequence along with its context. Its antigen is currently unknown. The data derive from a study of T cells in narcolepsy. Study-wide background: Enrolled donors included narcolepsy type 1 or type 2 patients and healthy controls. General study points: Autoreactive clonotypes reportedly recurred in blood of same and different patients, not controls. Autoreactive clone sequences were missing from some blood memory CD4+ repertoires. Same-patient CSF and blood CD4+ T cell clonotypes included HCRT-specific and TRIB2-specific autoreactive ones.

Per germline, CDR1 MRHNA and CDR2 SNTAGT. V trimming: 5 bases; J trimming: 3 bases; junction bases outside the gene matches: 3. CDR3 size: 13 residues. Measured with immunoSEQ multiplex PCR; TCRdb has only the in-frame clones, and not every one. The sample lists about 35,000 clones; 81% were seen once. This chain links TRBV6-4 with TRBJ2-5; 7 bases are a match to TRBD1. The sequence was collected from a human donor in good health. The specimen was memory (CD45RA-) CD4+ T cells from blood. The CDR3 region has the DNA TGTGCCAGCAGTCGCGGACAGGAAGAGACCCAGTACTTC. Protein product: CASSRGQEETQYF.